The following is a TCR beta chain sequence with its context. What it binds is unknown. The data were taken from a study of vaccination and CD4 T cells after COVID-19. About the study: Between diagnosis and the drawing of post-COVID samples lay a median around 100 days (range 35 to 161).

Noted treatment: roughly ten-day PBMC culture with coronavirus spike peptide pools or control peptides (ViraFEST assay). There are 14 residues in the CDR3. Trimming removed 3 bases at V and 3 bases at J, with 11 bases between. Germline V gene sequence: CDR1 MNHEY, CDR2 SMNVEV (reference sequence). Sequence data for DNA of cultured CD4+ T cells were generated by the Oncomine TCR Beta short-read assay. TCRdb re-called the PCR reads with MiXCR, one entry per CDR3 protein. This table has approximately 12,000 distinct CDR3 sequences, about 79% appearing once. Sample: CD4+ T cells from blood, cultured in vitro. The sequence derives from a human donor who had recovered from COVID-19. The chain has TRBV27 and TRBJ1-1; D is unresolved. The CDR3 bases are TGTGCCAGCAGTTTTATGGTTGGTCACACTGAAGCTTTCTTT. Translated, it gives CASSFMVGHTEAFF.